The 23 T cell receptor beta chains below were found in one sample sequenced in a study of shared clonotypes between healthy human individuals. Sequencing used immunoSEQ multiplex PCR; TCRdb keeps in-frame clones, though not all of them. The repertoire holds 2.3 million or so clones, with 90% to 95% as singletons. Sequenced material: naive CD4+ T cells from PBMCs. Subset defined: CD45RA+ positively selected. The receptors were gathered from a man aged 18 to 29 in good health. Some clones in this sample may be carry-over from other donors' samples.

J is TRBJ2-5 and V is TRBV14; the D gene is possibly TRBD1 (5 bases). CDR1 and CDR2 (germline): SGHDN, FVKESK. The CDR3 extends over 14 amino acids. V lost 0 bases and J 5 bases, leaving 10 bases between the germline ends. CDR3 in DNA: TGTGCCAGCAGCCAAGAAGGGGCCCTCGAGACCCAGTACTTC. This translates into CASSQEGALETQYF.

The J gene is TRBJ1-2, the V gene TRBV6-6, with D unclear. This CDR3 is built from 14 residues. V lost 2 bases, J lost 4 bases, and 11 bases lay in between. Germline CDR1 and CDR2: MNHNY and SVGAGI (reference sequence). CDR3 in DNA: TGTGCCAGCAGTTACCTTTCGGGGAGCTATGGCTACACCTTC. This encodes CASSYLSGSYGYTF.

The rearrangement uses TRBV28 and TRBJ2-2, with TRBD1 identical over 7 bases. CDR1 MDHEN and CDR2 SYDVKM come from the germline V gene. CDR3 length: 14 residues. Unmatched junction bases numbered 3, after V lost 3 bases and J lost 5 bases. CDR3 in DNA: TGTGCCAGCAGTTTTTTGGACAGGACCGGGGAGCTGTTTTTT. It yields the protein CASSFLDRTGELFF.

J is TRBJ2-2 and V is TRBV30; D remains ambiguous. Germline V CDR1 and CDR2: GTSNPN, SVGIG (reference sequence). The V end lost 3 bases, the J end lost 5 bases, and 16 bases lay between the germline ends. This CDR3 comprises 15 residues. The CDR3 spells CAWSLRTVGTGELFF. The CDR3 DNA sequence: TGTGCCTGGAGCCTCAGGACCGTCGGGACCGGGGAGCTGTTTTTT.

V gene TRBV10-3 combines with J gene TRBJ2-1, with TRBD2 matching over 13 bases. Trimming at V came to 4 bases and at J to 4 bases, leaving 4 bases not matched to a gene. The germline V gene has CDR1 ENHRY and CDR2 SYGVKD. This CDR3 has 16 amino acids. CDR3 in DNA: TGTGCCATCAGTGGGACTAGCGGGAGTCCATACAATGAGCAGTTCTTC. The encoded protein is CAISGTSGSPYNEQFF.

The CDR3 nucleotides read TGTGCCAGCAGCGGGGGCGGTGAAGCCTACAATGAGCAGTTCTTC. Translated, it gives CASSGGGEAYNEQFF. This chain connects TRBV9 to TRBJ2-1; tentative D call: TRBD1 (5 bases). The germline V gene encodes CDR1 SGDLS and CDR2 YYNGEE. The CDR3 is 15 amino acids. The germline V and J ends were trimmed by 3 bases and 2 bases, with 12 bases remaining between them.

V gene TRBV7-2 combines with J gene TRBJ2-7, with 8 bases matching TRBD1. Germline V gene data show CDR1 as SGHTA and CDR2 as FQGNSA. The V and J ends lost 5 bases and 6 bases, in that order; junction bases with no gene match: 9. This CDR3 is built from 14 residues. CDR3: CASSLDRGSPEQYF. The CDR3 DNA sequence: TGTGCCAGCAGCCTAGACAGGGGCTCCCCCGAGCAGTACTTC.

This clone was found once. This sample includes further DNA sequences coding for the same CDR3. This rearrangement joins TRBV5-1 to TRBJ2-7; the D gene is possibly TRBD1 (6 bases). From germline, CDR1 is SGHRS and CDR2 YFSETQ. CDR3 length: 14 residues. V was clipped by 0 bases and J by 0 bases, with 7 bases between them. DNA for the CDR3: TGCGCCAGCAGCTTGGGACAGGCCTCCTACGAGCAGTACTTC. It translates to CASSLGQASYEQYF.

Points on this clone: The junction shows a germline mismatch at one end, possibly a read error. The chain has TRBV5-8 and TRBJ2-7; D unclear. The CDR3 totals 11 residues. Germline CDR1 and CDR2: SGHTS and YDEGEE. The chain's CDR3 is CASNLFSEQYF. The DNA for the CDR3 is TGTGCCAGCAACTTGTTTAGCGAGCAGTACTTC.

This chain joins TRBV5-1 and TRBJ2-7; D is unclear. This CDR3 comprises 12 residues. V was shortened by 5 bases and J by 3 bases, with 9 bases between the two germline ends. The germline CDR1 and CDR2 sequences are SGHRS and YFSETQ. CDR3 residues: CASRTQDYEQYF. The CDR3 DNA reads as TGCGCCAGCAGAACCCAGGACTACGAGCAGTACTTC.

Only one count was recorded for this clone. This chain links TRBV18 with TRBJ2-2, with no clear D. V was cut by 3 bases and J by 6 bases, with 26 bases left in between. The CDR3 runs to 19 residues. Germline values: CDR1 KGHSH, CDR2 LQKENI. The CDR3 DNA follows: TGTGCCAGCTCACCCTTGATTAACGGTCCGACCCTCCTTTCCGGGGAGCTGTTTTTT. Protein sequence: CASSPLINGPTLLSGELFF.

The genes are TRBV5-1 and TRBJ2-7; D gene uncertain. The CDR3 runs to 14 residues. V dropped 1 base and J dropped 9 bases, with 17 bases sitting between them. Germline V CDR1 and CDR2: SGHRS, YFSETQ. CDR3 nucleotides: TGCGCCAGCAGCTTGACGGGCGGCGCAGTGGGGCAGTACTTC. This encodes CASSLTGGAVGQYF. Supplemented by reference TRBV5-1 and TRBJ2-7, the full variable domain reads KAGVTQTPRYLIKTRGQQVTLSCSPISGHRSVSWYQQTPGQGLQFLFEYFSETQRNKGNFPGRFSGRQFSNSRSEMNVSTLELGDSALYLCASSLTGGAVGQYFGPGTRLTVT.

The chain has TRBV7-2 and TRBJ2-3; 7 bases fit TRBD2. The CDR3 loop spans 16 amino acids. The germline CDR1 and CDR2 sequences are SGHTA and FQGNSA. Trimming cost V 5 bases and J 1 base; bases outside gene matches: 9. CDR3: CASSQGRGPGTDTQYF. CDR3 in DNA: TGTGCCAGCAGCCAAGGGAGGGGACCGGGCACAGATACGCAGTATTTT.

The chain links TRBV27 to TRBJ1-5; 7 bases line up with TRBD1. The CDR3 sequence is 16 residues long. Germline V gives CDR1 MNHEY, CDR2 SMNVEV (reference sequence). Losses at the gene ends were 1 base for V and 0 bases for J; bases not matched to a gene: 3. For the CDR3, the DNA is TGTGCCAGCAGTTTATTGGGACAGAGTAGCAATCAGCCCCAGCATTTT. This sequence encodes CASSLLGQSSNQPQHF.

This chain uses TRBV5-1 with TRBJ2-1, with D maybe TRBD2 (6 bases). Germline V gives CDR1 SGHRS, CDR2 YFSETQ. With 0 bases removed from V and 9 bases from J, the gap between germline ends came to 10 bases. This CDR3 is built from 13 residues. CDR3 bases: TGCGCCAGCAGCTTGGTGGTGGGGGGTGAGCAGTTCTTC. Translating it yields CASSLVVGGEQFF.

V usage is TRBV7-3 and J usage is TRBJ2-7, with 8 bases matching TRBD2. Germline CDR1 and CDR2: SGHTA and FQGTGA. The ends lost 2 bases at V and 6 bases at J; junction bases unmatched: 15. There are 17 residues in the CDR3. CDR3 DNA: TGTGCCAGCAGCTTAGTTGGTAGCGGGGAGGTCCGGAGCGAGCAGTACTTC. Amino acids: CASSLVGSGEVRSEQYF.

Regarding this clone: Other nucleotide sequences from this sample produce the same CDR3. The chain links TRBV5-1 to TRBJ1-1, with D uncertain. Germline CDR1 SGHRS, CDR2 YFSETQ. Trimming shortened V by 2 bases and J by 4 bases, and 6 bases separated the two germline ends. The CDR3 is 12 amino acids. DNA of the CDR3: TGCGCCAGCAGCTTCGGTGGCACTGAAGCTTTCTTT. This gives the protein CASSFGGTEAFF.

The CDR3 is CASSLTRESVNEQFF. In nucleotides, the CDR3 is TGTGCCAGCAGCTTAACCAGGGAATCGGTAAATGAGCAGTTCTTC. This chain connects TRBV5-6 to TRBJ2-1, with D perhaps TRBD1 (5 bases). The CDR3 is 15 amino acids. Germline CDR1 reads SGHDT; CDR2 reads YYEEEE. Trimming shortened V by 2 bases and J by 7 bases, and 16 bases separated the two germline ends.

The V gene is TRBV4-1, the J gene TRBJ2-3; perhaps D is TRBD1 or TRBD2 (5 bases each). This CDR3 region has 16 residues. Between the trimmed V and J ends, which lost 1 base and 4 bases, there was a span of 15 bases. Germline CDR1 reads MGHRA; CDR2 reads YSYEKL. The CDR3 is CASSQGRTWDPDTQYF. CDR3 bases: TGCGCCAGCAGCCAAGGGAGGACGTGGGACCCAGATACGCAGTATTTT.

Concerning this clone itself: Other DNA sequences from this sample encode an identical CDR3 as well. V usage is TRBV10-3 and J usage is TRBJ2-7; D is perhaps TRBD1 (6 bases). The CDR3 totals 12 residues. V lost 6 bases, J lost 0 bases, and 6 bases lay in between. The germline gives CDR1 ENHRY, CDR2 SYGVKD. The CDR3 DNA sequence: TGTGCCATCAGGACAGGCTCCTACGAGCAGTACTTC. Translated, it gives CAIRTGSYEQYF.

CDR3 residues: CASSPKRELPNEQFF. The DNA of the CDR3 is TGTGCCAGCAGCCCGAAGCGGGAGCTCCCGAATGAGCAGTTCTTC. This chain joins TRBV7-6 and TRBJ2-1; 8 positions match TRBD2. Germline-derived CDR1 and CDR2 are SGHVS and FNYEAQ. V shed 5 bases and J 7 bases; nucleotides not matched to a gene: 10. The CDR3 sequence is 15 residues long.

The V and J genes are TRBV7-9 and TRBJ2-2; 8 bases align to TRBD1. The germline gives CDR1 SEHNR, CDR2 FQNEAQ (reference sequence). This CDR3 has 15 amino acids. V lost 5 bases and J lost 2; bases outside the gene matches: 4. The CDR3 reads CASSLTGVNTGELFF. The CDR3, as DNA: TGTGCCAGCAGCCTGACAGGGGTCAACACCGGGGAGCTGTTTTTT.

This sequence joins TRBV11-3 and TRBJ1-3; D remains unclear. This CDR3 is 13 amino acids long. V lost 5 bases, J lost 3 bases, and 8 bases lay in between. Germline V lookup: CDR1 SGHNT, CDR2 YENEEA. CDR3 loop: CASSPGLGNTIYF. The CDR3 DNA reads as TGTGCCAGCAGCCCAGGTCTTGGAAACACCATATATTTT.